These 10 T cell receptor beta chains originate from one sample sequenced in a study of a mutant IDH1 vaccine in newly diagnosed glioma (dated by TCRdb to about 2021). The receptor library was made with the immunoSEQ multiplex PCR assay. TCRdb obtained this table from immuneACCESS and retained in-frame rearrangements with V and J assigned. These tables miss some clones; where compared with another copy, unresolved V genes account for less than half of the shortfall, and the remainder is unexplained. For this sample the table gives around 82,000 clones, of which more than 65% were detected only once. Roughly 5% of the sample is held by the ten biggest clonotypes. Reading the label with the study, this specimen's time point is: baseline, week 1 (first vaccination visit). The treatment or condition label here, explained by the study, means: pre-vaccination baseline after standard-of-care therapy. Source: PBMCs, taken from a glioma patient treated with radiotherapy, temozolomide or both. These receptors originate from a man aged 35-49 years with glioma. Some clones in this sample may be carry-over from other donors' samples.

This chain's CDR3 is CSARAWETQYF. Here the CDR3 DNA reads TGCAGTGCTAGGGCCTGGGAGACCCAGTACTTC. This chain links TRBV20-1 with TRBJ2-5; no reliable D call. CDR1 and CDR2 from the germline V gene are DFQATT and SNEGSKA (reference sequence). This CDR3 is built from 11 residues. The V end was cut by 3 bases, the J end by 5 bases, with 7 bases between.

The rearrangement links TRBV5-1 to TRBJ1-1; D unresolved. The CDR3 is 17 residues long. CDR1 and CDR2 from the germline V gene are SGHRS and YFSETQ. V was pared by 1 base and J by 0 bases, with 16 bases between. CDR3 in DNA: TGCGCCAGCAGCTTGACAGACACTAGGGCCATGAACACTGAAGCTTTCTTT. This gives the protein CASSLTDTRAMNTEAFF.

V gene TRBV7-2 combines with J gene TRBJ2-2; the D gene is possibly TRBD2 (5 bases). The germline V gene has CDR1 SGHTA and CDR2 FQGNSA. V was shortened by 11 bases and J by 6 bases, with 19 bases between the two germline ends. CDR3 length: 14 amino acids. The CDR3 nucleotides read TGTGCCGGGAAAGAGGGTCCTTCGGCCGGGGAGCTGTTTTTT. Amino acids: CAGKEGPSAGELFF. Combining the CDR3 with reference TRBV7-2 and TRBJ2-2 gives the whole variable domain GAGVSQSPSNKVTEKGKDVELRCDPISGHTALYWYRQSLGQGLEFLIYFQGNSAPDKSGLPSDRFSAERTGGSVSTLTIQRTQQEDSAVYLCAGKEGPSAGELFFGEGSRLTVL.

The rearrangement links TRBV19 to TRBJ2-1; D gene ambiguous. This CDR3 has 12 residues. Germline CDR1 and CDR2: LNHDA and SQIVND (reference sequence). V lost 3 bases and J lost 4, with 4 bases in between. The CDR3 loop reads CASSIRYNEQFF. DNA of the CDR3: TGTGCCAGTAGTATCCGGTACAATGAGCAGTTCTTC.

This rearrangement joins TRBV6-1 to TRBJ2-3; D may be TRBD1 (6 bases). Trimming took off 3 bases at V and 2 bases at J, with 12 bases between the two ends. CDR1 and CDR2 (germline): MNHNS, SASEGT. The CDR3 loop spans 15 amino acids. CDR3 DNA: TGTGCCAGCAGTGACAGGGGATTGGTCACAGATACGCAGTATTTT. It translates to CASSDRGLVTDTQYF.

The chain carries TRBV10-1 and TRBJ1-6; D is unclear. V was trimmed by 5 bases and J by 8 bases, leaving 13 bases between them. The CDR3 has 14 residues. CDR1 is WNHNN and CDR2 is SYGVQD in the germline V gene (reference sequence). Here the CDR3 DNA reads TGCGCCAGCAGTTCGATGACCAGGCATTCACCCCTCCACTTT. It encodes CASSSMTRHSPLHF.

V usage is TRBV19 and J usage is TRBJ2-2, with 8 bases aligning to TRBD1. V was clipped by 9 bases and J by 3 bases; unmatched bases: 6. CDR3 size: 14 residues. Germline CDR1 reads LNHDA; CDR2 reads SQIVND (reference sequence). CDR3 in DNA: TGTGCCAGCCGGGACAGGATACACACCGGGGAGCTGTTTTTT. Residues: CASRDRIHTGELFF.

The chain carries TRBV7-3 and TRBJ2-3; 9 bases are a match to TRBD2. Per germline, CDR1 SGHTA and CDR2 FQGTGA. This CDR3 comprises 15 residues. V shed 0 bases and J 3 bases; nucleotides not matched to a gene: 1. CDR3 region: CASSLTSGGTDTQYF. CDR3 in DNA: TGTGCCAGCAGCTTAACTAGCGGGGGAACAGATACGCAGTATTTT. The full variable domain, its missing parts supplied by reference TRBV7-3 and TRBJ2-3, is GAGVSQTPSNKVTEKGKYVELRCDPISGHTALYWYRQSLGQGPEFLIYFQGTGAADDSGLPNDRFFAVRPEGSVSTLKIQRTERGDSAVYLCASSLTSGGTDTQYFGPGTRLTVL.

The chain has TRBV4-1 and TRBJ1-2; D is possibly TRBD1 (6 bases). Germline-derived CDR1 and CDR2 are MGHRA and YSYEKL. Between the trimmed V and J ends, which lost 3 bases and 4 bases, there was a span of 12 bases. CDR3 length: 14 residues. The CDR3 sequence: CASSQRTELYGYTF. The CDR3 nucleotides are TGCGCCAGCAGCCAGAGGACAGAACTCTATGGCTACACCTTC.

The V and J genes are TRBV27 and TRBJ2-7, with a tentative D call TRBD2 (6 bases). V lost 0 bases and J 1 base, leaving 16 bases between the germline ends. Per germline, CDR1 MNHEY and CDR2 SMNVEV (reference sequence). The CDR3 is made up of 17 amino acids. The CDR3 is CASSLSRGLGGSYEQYF. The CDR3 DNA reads TGTGCCAGCAGTTTATCTCGGGGGTTGGGTGGTTCCTACGAGCAGTACTTC.